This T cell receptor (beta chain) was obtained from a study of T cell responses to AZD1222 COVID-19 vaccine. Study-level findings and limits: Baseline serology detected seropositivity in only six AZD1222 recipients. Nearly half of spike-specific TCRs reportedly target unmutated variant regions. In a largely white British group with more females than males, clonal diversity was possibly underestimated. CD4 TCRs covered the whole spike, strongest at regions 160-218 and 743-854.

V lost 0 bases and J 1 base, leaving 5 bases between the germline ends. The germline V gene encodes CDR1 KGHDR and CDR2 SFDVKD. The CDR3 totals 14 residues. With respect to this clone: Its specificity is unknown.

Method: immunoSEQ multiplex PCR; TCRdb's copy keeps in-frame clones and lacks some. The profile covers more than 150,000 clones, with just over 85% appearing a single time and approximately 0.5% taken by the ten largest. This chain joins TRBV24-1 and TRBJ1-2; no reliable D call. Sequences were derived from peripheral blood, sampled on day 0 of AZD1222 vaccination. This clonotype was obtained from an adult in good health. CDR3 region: CATSDLGLNYGYTF. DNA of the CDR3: TGTGCCACCAGTGATTTGGGCCTTAACTATGGCTACACCTTC.